A selection of T cell receptor beta chains follows, all from one sample in a study of regulatory T cells in long-lasting Graves disease. TCRdb re-called the multiplex PCR reads through MiXCR, storing one row per CDR3 protein. In the table there are 510,000 or so distinct CDR3 sequences, 9.5% to 15% of which are singletons. The same specimen was also included in a second study, on T cells in Graves' hyperthyroidism and ophthalmopathy.

Sequences were derived from peripheral blood mononuclear cells (PBMCs), sampled at new diagnosis, from a patient treated with antithyroid drugs. Receptors were obtained from a woman in her 30s with Graves disease. Both conserved end residues are trimmed from each CDR3.

v_call | cdr3_aa
TRBV24-1 | ATRPRDSPYNEQF
TRBV20-1 | SARDRMGF
TRBV19 | ASSPDGSGVSYYEQY
TRBV7-2 | ASSPPLGLTDTQY
TRBV10-3 | AISDQGAHSNRPQH
TRBV6-1 | ASSPTTLRETEAF
TRBV7-9 | ASSPDRVANTEAF
TRBV10-3 | AISGLATEAF
TRBV27 | ASREIRDGTYEQY
TRBV7-9 | ASSQDSPNTGELF
TRBV11-2 | ASSGGLATDTQY
TRBV20-1 | SASFVGLNNEQF
TRBV7-2 | ASSSPLGGYT
TRBV18 | ASSRQGNAGANVLT
TRBV20-1 | SASGQVTDTQY
TRBV5-1 | ASSLGGNTDAF
TRBV11-2 | ASSSDRAHYNEQF
TRBV5-1 | ASSLLGQGNQETQY
TRBV18 | ASSPLGQGREAF
TRBV20-1 | SARPGQAADTQY
TRBV30 | AWSATGPTEAF
TRBV2 | ASSAGTGSNREQY
TRBV5-1 | ASSLDPGTASNYGYT
TRBV19 | ASSILPTRVNEQF
TRBV5-1 | ASSLDSPEAF
TRBV11-3 | ASGRTNTGELF
TRBV19 | ASSTGQALYEQY
TRBV19 | ASSPNPIGGEAF
TRBV7-9 | ASGDEQY
TRBV28 | ASRPGQGFNSPLH
TRBV7-9 | ASSFRDSNSGANVLT
TRBV7-9 | ASSSRDRPEAF
TRBV11-2 | ASSLVARGYNEQF
TRBV2 | ASRGPSGRGSSTDTQY
TRBV7-2 | ASSGGRYTGELF
TRBV20-1 | SARGATSRELF
TRBV4-1 | ASSQGQRGTEAF